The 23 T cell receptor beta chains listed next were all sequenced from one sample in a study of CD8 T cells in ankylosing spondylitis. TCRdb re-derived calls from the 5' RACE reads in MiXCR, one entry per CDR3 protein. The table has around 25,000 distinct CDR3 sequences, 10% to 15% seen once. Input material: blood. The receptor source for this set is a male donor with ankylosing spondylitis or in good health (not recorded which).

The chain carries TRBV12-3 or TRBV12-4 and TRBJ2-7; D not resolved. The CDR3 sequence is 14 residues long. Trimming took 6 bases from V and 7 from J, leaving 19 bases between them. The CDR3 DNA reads TGTGCCAGCAGCCCCGGGCACACCCCGGGTGAGCAGTACTTC. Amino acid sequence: CASSPGHTPGEQYF.

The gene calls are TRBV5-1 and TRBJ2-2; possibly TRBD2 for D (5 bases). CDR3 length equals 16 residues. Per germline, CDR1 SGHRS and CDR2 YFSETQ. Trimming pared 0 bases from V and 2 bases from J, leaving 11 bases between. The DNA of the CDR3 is TGCGCCAGCAGCTTGGGTCGGACGGGAAACACCGGGGAGCTGTTTTTT. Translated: CASSLGRTGNTGELFF.

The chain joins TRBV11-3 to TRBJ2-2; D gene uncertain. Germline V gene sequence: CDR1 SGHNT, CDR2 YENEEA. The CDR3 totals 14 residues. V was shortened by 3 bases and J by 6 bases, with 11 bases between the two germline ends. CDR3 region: CASSFYLMSGELFF. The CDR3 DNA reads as TGTGCCAGCAGCTTCTATTTGATGTCCGGGGAGCTGTTTTTT.

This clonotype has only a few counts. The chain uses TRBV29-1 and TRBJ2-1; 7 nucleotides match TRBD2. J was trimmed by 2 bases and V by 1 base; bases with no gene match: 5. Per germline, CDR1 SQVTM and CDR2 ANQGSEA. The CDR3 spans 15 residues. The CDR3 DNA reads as TGCAGCGTTGAAGTTCGGCGGGGGACCTACAATGAGCAGTTCTTC. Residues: CSVEVRRGTYNEQFF.

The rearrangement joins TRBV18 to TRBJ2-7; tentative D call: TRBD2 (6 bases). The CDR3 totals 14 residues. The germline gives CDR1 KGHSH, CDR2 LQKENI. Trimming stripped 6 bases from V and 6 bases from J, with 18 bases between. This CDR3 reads CASSFGGGMGEQYF. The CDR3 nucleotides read TGTGCCAGCTCCTTCGGTGGCGGGATGGGCGAGCAGTACTTC.

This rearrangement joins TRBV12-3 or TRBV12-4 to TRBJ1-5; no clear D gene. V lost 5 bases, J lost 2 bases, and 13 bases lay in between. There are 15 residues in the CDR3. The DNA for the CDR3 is TGTGCCAGCAGTGACCTACTCCCGGGCAATCAGCCCCAGCATTTT. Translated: CASSDLLPGNQPQHF.

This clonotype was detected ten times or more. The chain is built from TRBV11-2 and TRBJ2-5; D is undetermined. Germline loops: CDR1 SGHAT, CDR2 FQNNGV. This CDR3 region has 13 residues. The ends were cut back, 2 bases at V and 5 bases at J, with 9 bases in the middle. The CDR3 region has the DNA TGTGCCAGCAGCTTACGCTTGACGGAGACCCAGTACTTC. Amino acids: CASSLRLTETQYF. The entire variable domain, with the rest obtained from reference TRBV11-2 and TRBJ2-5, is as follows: EAGVAQSPRYKIIEKRQSVAFWCNPISGHATLYWYQQILGQGPKLLIQFQNNGVVDDSQLPKDRFSAERLKGVDSTLKIQPAKLEDSAVYLCASSLRLTETQYFGPGTRLLVL.

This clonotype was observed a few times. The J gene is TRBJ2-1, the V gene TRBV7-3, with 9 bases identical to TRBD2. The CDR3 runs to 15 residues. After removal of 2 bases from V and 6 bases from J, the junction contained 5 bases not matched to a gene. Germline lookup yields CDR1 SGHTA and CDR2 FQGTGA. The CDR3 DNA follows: TGTGCCAGCAGCTTAGGGACTAGCCGACTCAATGAGCAGTTCTTC. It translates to CASSLGTSRLNEQFF. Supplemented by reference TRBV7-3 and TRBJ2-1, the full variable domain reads GAGVSQTPSNKVTEKGKYVELRCDPISGHTALYWYRQSLGQGPEFLIYFQGTGAADDSGLPNDRFFAVRPEGSVSTLKIQRTERGDSAVYLCASSLGTSRLNEQFFGPGTRLTVL.

CDR3 coding DNA: TGTGCCAGCCAGGGACAGAGCTCCTACAATGAGCAGTTCTTC. It is translated as CASQGQSSYNEQFF. The rearrangement uses TRBV19 and TRBJ2-1; TRBD1 aligns across 7 bases. CDR1 and CDR2 (germline): LNHDA, SQIVND (reference sequence). V dropped 9 bases and J dropped 0; count of bases not matched to a gene: 5. The CDR3 is 14 amino acids.

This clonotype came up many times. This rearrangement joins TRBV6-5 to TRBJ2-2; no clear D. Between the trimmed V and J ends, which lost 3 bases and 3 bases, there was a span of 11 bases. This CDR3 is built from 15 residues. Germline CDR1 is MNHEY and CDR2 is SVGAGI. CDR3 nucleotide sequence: TGTGCCAGCAGTTATTTGGGTTTCGACACCGGGGAGCTGTTTTTT. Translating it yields CASSYLGFDTGELFF.

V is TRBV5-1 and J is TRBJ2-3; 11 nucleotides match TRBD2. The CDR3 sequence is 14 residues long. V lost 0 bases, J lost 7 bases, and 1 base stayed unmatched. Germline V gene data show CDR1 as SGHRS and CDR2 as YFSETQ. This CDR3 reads CASSLGLAGNTQYF. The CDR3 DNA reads TGCGCCAGCAGCTTGGGACTAGCGGGGAATACGCAGTATTTT.

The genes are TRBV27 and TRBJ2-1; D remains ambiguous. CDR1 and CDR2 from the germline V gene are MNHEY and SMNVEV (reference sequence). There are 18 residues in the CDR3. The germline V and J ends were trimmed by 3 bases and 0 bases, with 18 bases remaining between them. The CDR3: CASSFEATGLSSYNEQFF. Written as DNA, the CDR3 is TGTGCCAGCAGTTTTGAGGCAACCGGTTTGAGCTCCTACAATGAGCAGTTCTTC.

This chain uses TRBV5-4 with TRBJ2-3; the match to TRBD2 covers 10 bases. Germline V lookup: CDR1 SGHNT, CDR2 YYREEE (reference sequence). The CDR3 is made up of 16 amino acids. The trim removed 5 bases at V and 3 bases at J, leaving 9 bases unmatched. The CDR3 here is CASRGPSGSFTDTQYF. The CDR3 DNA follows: TGTGCCAGCAGGGGGCCTAGCGGGAGCTTTACAGATACGCAGTATTTT.

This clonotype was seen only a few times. The CDR3 here is CASSTRFNNEQFF. The DNA for the CDR3 is TGTGCCAGCAGCACAAGGTTCAACAATGAGCAGTTCTTC. The chain uses TRBV7-8 and TRBJ2-1; D gene uncertain. CDR3 size: 13 residues. Germline lookup yields CDR1 SGHVS and CDR2 FQNEAQ. V dropped 5 bases and J dropped 5 bases, with 10 bases sitting between them.

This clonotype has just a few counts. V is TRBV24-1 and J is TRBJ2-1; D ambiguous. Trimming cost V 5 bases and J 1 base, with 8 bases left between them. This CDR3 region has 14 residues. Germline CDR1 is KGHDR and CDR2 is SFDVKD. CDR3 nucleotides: TGTGCCACCAGTGGAGGCGGTTCCTACAATGAGCAGTTCTTC. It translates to CATSGGGSYNEQFF.

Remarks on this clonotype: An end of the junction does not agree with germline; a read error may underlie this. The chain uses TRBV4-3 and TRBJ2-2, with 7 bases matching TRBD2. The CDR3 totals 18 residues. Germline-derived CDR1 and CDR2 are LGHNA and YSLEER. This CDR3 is CASSQGLEALAITGELVF. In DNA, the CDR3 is TGCGCCAGCAGCCAAGGATTGGAGGCACTAGCGATCACCGGGGAGCTGGTTTTT.

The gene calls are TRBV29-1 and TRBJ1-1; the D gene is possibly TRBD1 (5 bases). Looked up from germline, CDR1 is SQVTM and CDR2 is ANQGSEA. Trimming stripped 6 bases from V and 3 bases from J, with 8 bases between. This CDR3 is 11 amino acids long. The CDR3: CSVRRDTEAFF. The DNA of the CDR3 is TGCAGCGTCCGCAGGGACACTGAAGCTTTCTTT.

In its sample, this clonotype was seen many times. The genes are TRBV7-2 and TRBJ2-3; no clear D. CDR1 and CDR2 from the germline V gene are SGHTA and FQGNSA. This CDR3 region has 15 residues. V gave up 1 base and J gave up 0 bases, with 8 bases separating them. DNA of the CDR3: TGTGCCAGCAGCTTAGTTAAGTCCAGCACAGATACGCAGTATTTT. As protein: CASSLVKSSTDTQYF. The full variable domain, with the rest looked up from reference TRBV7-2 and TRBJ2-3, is GAGVSQSPSNKVTEKGKDVELRCDPISGHTALYWYRQSLGQGLEFLIYFQGNSAPDKSGLPSDRFSAERTGGSVSTLTIQRTQQEDSAVYLCASSLVKSSTDTQYFGPGTRLTVL.

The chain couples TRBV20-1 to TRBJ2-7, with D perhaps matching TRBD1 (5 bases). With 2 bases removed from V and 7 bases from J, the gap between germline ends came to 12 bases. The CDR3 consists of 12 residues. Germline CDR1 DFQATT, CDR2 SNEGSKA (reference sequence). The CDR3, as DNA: TGCAGTGCTAGAAGGCAGGGCGCAGAGCAGTACTTC. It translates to CSARRQGAEQYF.

CDR3 sequence: CASSFFQGAIEAFF. CDR3 nucleotide sequence: TGTGCCAGCAGCTTTTTCCAGGGGGCAATCGAAGCTTTCTTT. This sequence joins TRBV7-2 and TRBJ1-1; 8 bases align to TRBD1. The CDR3 runs to 14 residues. Germline values: CDR1 SGHTA, CDR2 FQGNSA. After removal of 3 bases from V and 8 bases from J, the junction contained 8 bases not matched to a gene.

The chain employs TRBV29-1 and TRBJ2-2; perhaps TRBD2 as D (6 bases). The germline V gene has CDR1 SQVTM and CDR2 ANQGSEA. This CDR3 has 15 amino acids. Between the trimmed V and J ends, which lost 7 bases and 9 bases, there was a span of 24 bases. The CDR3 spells CSALQGVGLRRELFF. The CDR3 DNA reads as TGCAGCGCACTTCAGGGTGTGGGACTGCGTAGGGAGCTGTTTTTT.

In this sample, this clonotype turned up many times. The CDR3 nucleotides are TGTGCCAGCAGTTTATCCCAGGGCTTGAATGAAAAACTGTTTTTT. This encodes CASSLSQGLNEKLFF. This chain links TRBV12-3 or TRBV12-4 with TRBJ1-4; a weak D match, TRBD1 (5 bases). This CDR3 spans 15 amino acids. V was trimmed by 2 bases and J by 5 bases, leaving 12 bases between them.

The CDR3 region has the DNA TGTGCCAGCAGCTTAATTAAGGGCAGGGTCTACGTC. Translation gives CASSLIKGRVYV. The gene calls are TRBV7-9 and TRBJ2-7; tentative D call: TRBD1 (5 bases). The germline gives CDR1 SEHNR, CDR2 FQNEAQ (reference sequence). CDR3 size: 12 residues. With 2 bases removed from V and 13 bases from J, the gap between germline ends came to 15 bases.